This T cell receptor (beta chain) was identified during a study of graft-versus-host responses after intestinal transplantation. Study overall: Multivisceral, liver-intestinal, or isolated intestinal transplants were performed in recipients. Whole-study findings and limits: There were GvH clones found in recipient marrow, and some of them appeared first in ileum or blood. Patients with graft-donor T cell macrochimerism had high graft-versus-host to host-versus-graft clonal ratios in allografts. The study associated peak circulating GvH clone levels with early post-transplant HvG declines.

This CDR3 region has 14 residues. The germline CDR1 and CDR2 sequences are SGHAT and FQNNGV. V trimming: 6 bases; J trimming: 9 bases; junction bases outside the gene matches: 8. The assay was immunoSEQ multiplex PCR, and TCRdb's table has in-frame clones only and misses some. Of over 100,000 clones in the sample, approximately 84% were seen once. This clone was seen only once. Its target is unknown. The origin of this receptor is a human donor who received an intestinal transplant. Sequencing was performed on unstimulated CD4+ T cells sorted from spleen or lymph node cells, taken before intestinal transplant. V is TRBV11-2 and J is TRBJ1-6, with 7 bases that match TRBD1. This CDR3 reads CASRKQGMGSPLHF. In nucleotides, the CDR3 is TGTGCCAGCAGAAAACAGGGGATGGGTTCACCCCTCCACTTT.